This T cell receptor (beta chain) comes out of a study of cytomegalovirus exposure and HLA in healthy donors. This clone was seen a handful of times. After removal of 3 bases from V and 0 bases from J, the junction contained 2 bases not matched to a gene. This CDR3 contains 15 residues. Germline V gives CDR1 MNHEY, CDR2 SMNVEV (reference sequence). PCR involved 60 Vbeta and 13 Jbeta primers. Sequencing used immunoSEQ multiplex PCR; TCRdb keeps in-frame clones, though not all of them. The data show fewer than 250,000 clones, with over 80% seen just once and about 6.4% held by the top ten. This chain connects TRBV27 to TRBJ2-3, with 8 bases matching TRBD2. Sequenced sample: PBMCs. The TCR originated in a man aged 35 to 55 in good health and CMV-seropositive. The CDR3 loop reads CASSFLAGSTDTQYF. Here the CDR3 DNA reads TGTGCCAGCAGTTTTTTAGCGGGAAGCACAGATACGCAGTATTTT.